The subject of this entry is one T cell receptor (beta chain). The table lists this clonotype with many counts. Its antigen target is currently unknown. Base-call qualities are not available, and no considerably larger clone is one nucleotide away. The data were taken from a study of Graves' ophthalmopathy and Graves' hyperthyroidism (dated 2018 in TCRdb). The study in broad terms: A patient counted as having stable hyperthyroidism if there was no progression to ophthalmopathy within 18 months of follow-up. To explore V-J signatures that separate ophthalmopathy from hyperthyroidism, a discovery set of about a hundred patients was enrolled, consisting of about 41 with ophthalmopathy and 55 to 65 with stable hyperthyroidism. To tell Graves' ophthalmopathy apart from Graves' hyperthyroidism, and to predict which patients would progress to ophthalmopathy, the study relied on TCR beta repertoire signatures. Once sampling was done, hyperthyroidism patients were given methimazole at a starting dose of 30 mg daily, while ophthalmopathy patients were given high-dose intravenous methylprednisolone. For independent validation, a separate cohort was made up of 18 hyperthyroidism patients plus 17 patients who later progressed from hyperthyroidism to ophthalmopathy. In total, around 130 blood samples were TCR-sequenced: around 42 ophthalmopathy, approximately 75 hyperthyroidism and 17 hyperthyroidism-to-ophthalmopathy patients. In several hyperthyroidism patients, the T-cell repertoires found in thyroid tissue were compared with those found in blood. Results the study describes overall, beyond this receptor: In cross-validation, the 13-signature model distinguished ophthalmopathy from stable hyperthyroidism with approximately 90% sensitivity and approximately 81% specificity, while in the test set the corresponding values were roughly 80% and 75%. No statistical method was used to set the sample size in advance, and the investigators knew which group each participant was assigned to. Most expanded thyroid clonotypes with frequency above 0.001 were also detected in blood, suggesting blood repertoires may reflect the thyroid immune response. In validation, the model predicted ophthalmopathy progression with 70.59% sensitivity and roughly 72% specificity; some 13 predicted patients were CT-confirmed with GO in a median of approximately six months.

Patients with hyperthyroidism were aged 18 to 65 years, had been newly diagnosed, and had a disease duration of less than 2 months. Patients with other autoimmune diseases, uncontrolled infections, pregnancy or lactation were excluded from the study. Diagnosis relied on clinical symptoms, serum thyroxine, TRAb, thyroid ultrasound and orbital computed tomography. Total RNA was extracted with Trizol reagent and quality-checked on an Agilent 2100 Bioanalyzer. TCR beta CDR3 regions were amplified from RNA transcripts for repertoire sequencing. HTBI primers and the Qiagen OneStep RT-PCR kit were used in a first-round RT-PCR, which was followed by a second-round multiplex PCR, size selection and purification. The libraries underwent paired-end sequencing with 100 bp reads on an Illumina HiSeq2000. The published analysis was carried out like this. SOAPnuke was used to process the reads, throwing out any read that had adapters, had uncalled bases, had a mean Phred below 15, or lacked an exact constant-primer or identifier match. COPE v1.2.5 was used to merge the high-quality paired reads. Clonotypes were defined as unique nucleotide sequences and were aligned to IMGT TRB V, D and J references using MiTCR v1.1. The analysis was limited to V-J combinations with a frequency above 0.0001, which together covered 99.2% of repertoires. For each V-J combination, a TCR clonal expansion and chaos score was defined as F50 clonal expansion divided by the chaos observed in the TCRdist matrix. Features were reduced by Welch's t-statistics and random forest to approximately 12 V-J combinations, which fed a naive Bayes classifier. The Morisita-Horn index was used to measure how similar the thyroid and blood repertoires were. Through fastp at Q25 and MiXCR, TCRdb rebuilt clones from the public reads, retaining in-frame beta chains. Merged by CDR3 protein, the rows form single entries marked with the most common genes and DNA. These V and J calls originate from TCRdb's pipeline instead of the authors' own analysis. The sample data list a few hundred thousand distinct CDR3 sequences, and 39% of these were observed just once. Approximately 4.1% of the sample is held by the ten biggest clonotypes.

Measured from the cysteine to the phenylalanine, the CDR3 is 15 residues long. The CDR3 DNA has 45 bases and is translated from base 1. Reading the germline V gene gives CDR1 ENHRY and CDR2 SYGVKD. The trim is 0 bases for V and 5 bases for J, with a gap of 11 bases between the germline ends. The chain is encoded by TRBV10-3 joined to TRBJ1-3; the best D guess is TRBD1, with 5 bases matching. The specimen sequenced was peripheral blood or thyroid tissue (not recorded which). The clonotype originates from an adult man with Graves' hyperthyroidism. At the DNA level, the sequence is TGTGCCATCAGTGAGTCGGGGGGTACAAGAAACACCATATATTTT. The translation is CAISESGGTRNTIYF.